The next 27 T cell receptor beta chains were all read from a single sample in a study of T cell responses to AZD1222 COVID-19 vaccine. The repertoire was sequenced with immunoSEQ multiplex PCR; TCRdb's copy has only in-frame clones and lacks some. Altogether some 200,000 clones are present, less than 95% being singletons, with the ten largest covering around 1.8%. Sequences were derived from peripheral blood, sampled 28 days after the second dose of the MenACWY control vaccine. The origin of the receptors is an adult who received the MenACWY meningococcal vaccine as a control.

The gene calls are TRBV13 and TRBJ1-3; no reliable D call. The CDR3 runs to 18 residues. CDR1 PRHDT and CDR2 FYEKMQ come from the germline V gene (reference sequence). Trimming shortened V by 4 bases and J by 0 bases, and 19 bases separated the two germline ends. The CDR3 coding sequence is TGTGCCAGCAGCTCCAACCCTGGCCAGGCCCACTCTGGAAACACCATATATTTT. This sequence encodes CASSSNPGQAHSGNTIYF. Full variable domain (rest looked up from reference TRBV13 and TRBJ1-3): AAGVIQSPRHLIKEKRETATLKCYPIPRHDTVYWYQQGPGQDPQFLISFYEKMQSDKGSIPDRFSAQQFSDYHSELNMSSLELGDSALYFCASSSNPGQAHSGNTIYFGEGSWLTVV.

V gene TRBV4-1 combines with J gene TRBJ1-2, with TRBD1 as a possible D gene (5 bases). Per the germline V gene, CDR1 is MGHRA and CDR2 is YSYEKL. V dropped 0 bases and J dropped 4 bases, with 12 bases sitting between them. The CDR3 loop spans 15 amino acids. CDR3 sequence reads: CASSQESGHPYGYTF. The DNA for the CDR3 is TGCGCCAGCAGCCAAGAATCTGGACATCCCTATGGCTACACCTTC.

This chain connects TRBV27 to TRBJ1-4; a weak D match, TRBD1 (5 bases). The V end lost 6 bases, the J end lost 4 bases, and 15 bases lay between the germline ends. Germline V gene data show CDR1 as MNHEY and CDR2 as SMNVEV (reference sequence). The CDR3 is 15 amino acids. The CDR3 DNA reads TGTGCCAGCAGAACCCCGGGGCCACTTAATGAAAAACTGTTTTTT. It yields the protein CASRTPGPLNEKLFF. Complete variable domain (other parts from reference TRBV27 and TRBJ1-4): EAQVTQNPRYLITVTGKKLTVTCSQNMNHEYMSWYRQDPGLGLRQIYYSMNVEVTDKGDVPEGYKVSRKEKRNFPLILESPSPNQTSLYFCASRTPGPLNEKLFFGSGTQLSVL.

CDR3 sequence (DNA): TGCAGGGGAGGAGGGGAATTGGGGAGAAGTGCTGAAGCTTTCTTT. Residues: CRGGGELGRSAEAFF. V usage is TRBV29-1 and J usage is TRBJ1-1; perhaps TRBD1 as D (5 bases). Germline-derived CDR1 and CDR2 are SQVTM and ANQGSEA. CDR3 length: 15 residues.

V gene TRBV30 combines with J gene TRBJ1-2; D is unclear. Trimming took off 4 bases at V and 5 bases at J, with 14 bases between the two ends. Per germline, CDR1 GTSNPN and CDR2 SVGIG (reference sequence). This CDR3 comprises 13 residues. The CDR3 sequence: CAWNTGSAYGYTF. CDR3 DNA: TGTGCCTGGAATACGGGTTCGGCTTATGGCTACACCTTC.

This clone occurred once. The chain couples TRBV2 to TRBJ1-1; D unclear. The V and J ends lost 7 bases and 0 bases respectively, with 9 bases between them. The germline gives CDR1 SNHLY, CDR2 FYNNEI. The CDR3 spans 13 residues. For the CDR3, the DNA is TGTGCCAGCACTGGCAGCATGAACACTGAAGCTTTCTTT. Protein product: CASTGSMNTEAFF.

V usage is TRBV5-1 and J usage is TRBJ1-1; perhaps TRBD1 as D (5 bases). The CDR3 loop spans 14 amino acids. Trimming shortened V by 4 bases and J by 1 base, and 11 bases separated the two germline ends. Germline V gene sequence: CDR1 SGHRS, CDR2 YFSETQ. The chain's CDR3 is CASSPDTTNTEAFF. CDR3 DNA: TGCGCCAGCAGCCCGGACACCACGAACACTGAAGCTTTCTTT.

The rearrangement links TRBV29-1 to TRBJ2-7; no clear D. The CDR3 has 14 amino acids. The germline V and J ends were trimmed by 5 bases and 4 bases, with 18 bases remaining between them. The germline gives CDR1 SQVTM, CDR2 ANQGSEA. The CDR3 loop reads CSVSDPAEPYEQYF. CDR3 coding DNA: TGCAGCGTTTCGGACCCGGCGGAGCCATACGAGCAGTACTTC.

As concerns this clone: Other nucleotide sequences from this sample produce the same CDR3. CDR3 bases: TGTGCCAGCAGTTACTCGGGAGGGGGCTATGGCTACACCTTC. It yields the protein CASSYSGGGYGYTF. The gene calls are TRBV6-5 and TRBJ1-2, with D perhaps matching TRBD1 (6 bases). This CDR3 has 14 residues. The germline V gene has CDR1 MNHEY and CDR2 SVGAGI. Trimming removed 0 bases at V and 4 bases at J, with 9 bases between.

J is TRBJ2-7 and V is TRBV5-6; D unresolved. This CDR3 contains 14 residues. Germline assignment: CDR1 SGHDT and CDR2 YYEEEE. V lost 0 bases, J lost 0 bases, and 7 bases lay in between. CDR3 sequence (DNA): TGTGCCAGCAGCTTGGCGAGAAGCTCCTACGAGCAGTACTTC. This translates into CASSLARSSYEQYF.

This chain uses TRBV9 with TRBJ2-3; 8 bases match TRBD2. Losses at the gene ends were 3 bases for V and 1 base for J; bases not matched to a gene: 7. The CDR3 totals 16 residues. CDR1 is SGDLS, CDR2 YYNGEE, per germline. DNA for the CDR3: TGTGCCAGCAGCGCCACTAGCGGAGGCCGCACAGATACGCAGTATTTT. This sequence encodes CASSATSGGRTDTQYF.

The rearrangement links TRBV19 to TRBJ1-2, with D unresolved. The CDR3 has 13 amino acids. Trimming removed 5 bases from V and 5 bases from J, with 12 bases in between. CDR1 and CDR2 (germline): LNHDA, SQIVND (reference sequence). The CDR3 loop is CASSSTALYGYTF. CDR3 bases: TGTGCCAGTAGTTCGACGGCTTTATATGGCTACACCTTC.

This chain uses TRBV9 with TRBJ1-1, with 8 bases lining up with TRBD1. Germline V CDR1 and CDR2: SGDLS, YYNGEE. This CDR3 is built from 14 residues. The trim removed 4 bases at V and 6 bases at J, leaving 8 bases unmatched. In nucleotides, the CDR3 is TGTGCCAGCAGCCCCATCCCGGGACAGGCTGAAGCTTTCTTT. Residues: CASSPIPGQAEAFF.

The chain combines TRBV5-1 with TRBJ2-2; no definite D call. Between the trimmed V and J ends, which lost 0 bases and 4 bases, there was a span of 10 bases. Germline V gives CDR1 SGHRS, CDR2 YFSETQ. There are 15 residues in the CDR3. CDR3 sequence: CASSLEPRPTGELFF. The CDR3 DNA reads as TGCGCCAGCAGCTTGGAGCCCCGACCCACCGGGGAGCTGTTTTTT.

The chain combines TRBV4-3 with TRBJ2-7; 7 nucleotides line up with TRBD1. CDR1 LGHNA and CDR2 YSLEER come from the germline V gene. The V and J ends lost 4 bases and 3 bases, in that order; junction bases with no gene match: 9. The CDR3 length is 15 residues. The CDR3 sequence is CASSLRTGSFYEQYF. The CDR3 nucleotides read TGCGCCAGCAGCCTACGGACAGGTTCTTTCTACGAGCAGTACTTC.

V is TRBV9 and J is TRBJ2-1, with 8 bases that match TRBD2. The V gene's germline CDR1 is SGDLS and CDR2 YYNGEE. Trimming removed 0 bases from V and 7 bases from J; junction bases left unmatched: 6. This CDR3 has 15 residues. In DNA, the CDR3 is TGTGCCAGCAGCGTAGAAAGCGGGAGCCGGAATGAGCAGTTCTTC. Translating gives CASSVESGSRNEQFF.

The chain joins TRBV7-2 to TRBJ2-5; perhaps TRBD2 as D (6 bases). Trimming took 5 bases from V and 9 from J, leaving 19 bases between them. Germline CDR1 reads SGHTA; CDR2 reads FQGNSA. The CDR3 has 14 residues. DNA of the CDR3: TGTGCCAGCAGCCCTGGGGACTCCTGGGAGGCCCAGTACTTC. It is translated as CASSPGDSWEAQYF.

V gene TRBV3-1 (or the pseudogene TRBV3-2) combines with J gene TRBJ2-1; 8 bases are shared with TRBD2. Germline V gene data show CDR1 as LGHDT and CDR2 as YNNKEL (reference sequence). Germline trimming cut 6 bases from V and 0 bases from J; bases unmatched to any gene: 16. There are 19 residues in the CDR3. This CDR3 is CASRTDPPTSGSSYNEQFF. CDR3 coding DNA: TGTGCCAGCAGGACGGACCCCCCCACAAGCGGGAGCTCCTACAATGAGCAGTTCTTC.

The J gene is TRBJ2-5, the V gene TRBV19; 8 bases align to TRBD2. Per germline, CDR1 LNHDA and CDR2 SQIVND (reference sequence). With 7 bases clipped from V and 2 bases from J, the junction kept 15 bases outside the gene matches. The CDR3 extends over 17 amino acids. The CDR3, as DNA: TGTGCCAGTAAAAAAATATCGGGAGGGGTTACACAAGAGACCCAGTACTTC. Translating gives CASKKISGGVTQETQYF.

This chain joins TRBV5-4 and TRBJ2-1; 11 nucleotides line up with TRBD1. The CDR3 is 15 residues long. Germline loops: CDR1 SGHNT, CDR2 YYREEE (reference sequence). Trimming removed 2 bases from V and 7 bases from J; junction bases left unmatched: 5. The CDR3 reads CASSFKGQGGNEQFF. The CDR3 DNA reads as TGTGCCAGCAGCTTTAAGGGACAGGGGGGAAATGAGCAGTTCTTC.

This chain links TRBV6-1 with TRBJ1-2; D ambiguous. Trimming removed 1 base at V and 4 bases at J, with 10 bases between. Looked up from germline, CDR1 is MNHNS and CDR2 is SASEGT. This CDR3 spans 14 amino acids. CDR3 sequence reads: CASSEEPNPYGYTF. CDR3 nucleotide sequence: TGTGCCAGCAGTGAAGAGCCCAATCCCTATGGCTACACCTTC.

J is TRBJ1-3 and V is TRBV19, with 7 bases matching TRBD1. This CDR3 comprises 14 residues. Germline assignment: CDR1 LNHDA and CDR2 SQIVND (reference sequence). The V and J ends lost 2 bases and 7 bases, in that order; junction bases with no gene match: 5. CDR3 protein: CASSISGQPNTIYF. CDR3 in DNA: TGTGCCAGTAGTATATCGGGACAGCCCAACACCATATATTTT. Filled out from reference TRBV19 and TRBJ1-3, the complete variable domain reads DGGITQSPKYLFRKEGQNVTLSCEQNLNHDAMYWYRQDPGQGLRLIYYSQIVNDFQKGDIAEGYSVSREKKESFPLTVTSAQKNPTAFYLCASSISGQPNTIYFGEGSWLTVV.

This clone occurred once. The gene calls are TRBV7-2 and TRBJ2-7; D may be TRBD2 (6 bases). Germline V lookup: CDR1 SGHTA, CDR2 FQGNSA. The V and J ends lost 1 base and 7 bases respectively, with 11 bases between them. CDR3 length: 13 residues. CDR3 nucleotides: TGTGCCAGCAGCTTAGTATTCGGAGGGGAGCAGTACTTC. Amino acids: CASSLVFGGEQYF.

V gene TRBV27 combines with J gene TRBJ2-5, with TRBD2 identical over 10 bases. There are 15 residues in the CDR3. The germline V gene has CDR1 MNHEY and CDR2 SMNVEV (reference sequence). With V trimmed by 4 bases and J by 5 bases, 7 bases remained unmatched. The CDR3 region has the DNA TGTGCCAGCAGTTCGACCCCGGGACTAGCGGAGACCCAGTACTTC. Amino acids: CASSSTPGLAETQYF.

Here the CDR3 DNA reads TGTGCCAGCAAACTACCGGGGGCAAATCAGCCCCAGCATTTT. Residues: CASKLPGANQPQHF. J is TRBJ1-5 and V is TRBV28; the D gene is possibly TRBD1 (6 bases). Germline assignment: CDR1 MDHEN and CDR2 SYDVKM. The CDR3 has 14 residues. Between the trimmed V and J ends, which lost 7 bases and 4 bases, there was a span of 14 bases. Full variable domain (rest looked up from reference TRBV28 and TRBJ1-5): DVKVTQSSRYLVKRTGEKVFLECVQDMDHENMFWYRQDPGLGLRLIYFSYDVKMKEKGDIPEGYSVSREKKERFSLILESASTNQTSMYLCASKLPGANQPQHFGDGTRLSIL.

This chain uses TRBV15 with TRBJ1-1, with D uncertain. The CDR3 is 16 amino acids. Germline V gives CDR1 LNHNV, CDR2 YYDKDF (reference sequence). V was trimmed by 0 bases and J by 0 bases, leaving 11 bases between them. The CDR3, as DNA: TGTGCCACCAGCAGAGATACCCAGAGCGTGAACACTGAAGCTTTCTTT. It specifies CATSRDTQSVNTEAFF.

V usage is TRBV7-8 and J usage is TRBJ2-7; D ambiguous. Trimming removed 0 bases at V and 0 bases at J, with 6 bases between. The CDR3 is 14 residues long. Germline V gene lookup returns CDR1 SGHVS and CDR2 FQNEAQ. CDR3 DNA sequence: TGTGCCAGCAGCTTAGCAGAAAGCTCCTACGAGCAGTACTTC. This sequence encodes CASSLAESSYEQYF.